The 3 T cell receptor beta chains given below trace back to one sample, sequenced in a study of cytomegalovirus exposure and HLA in healthy donors (dated 2017 in TCRdb). Libraries were made using the immunoSEQ multiplex PCR assay. For the multiplex PCR, a mixture combining 60 forward primers for TCR Vbeta segments and 13 reverse primers for TCR Jbeta segments was used. TCRdb provides this immuneACCESS table in a form limited to in-frame rearrangements. Some clones are lacking; in checked studies, under half of them reflect an unresolved V gene, and why the rest are absent is not known. This sample is represented by more than 150,000 clones; more than 60% of them were singletons. About 3.4% of the sample is taken by the ten largest. The sequenced sample was PBMCs. All receptors derive from a woman between 45 and 65 years old in good health and CMV-seropositive.

This rearrangement joins TRBV9 to TRBJ1-2; maybe TRBD1 (5 bases). V gave up 4 bases and J gave up 5 bases, with 15 bases separating them. CDR1 and CDR2 from the germline V gene are SGDLS and YYNGEE. This CDR3 spans 14 amino acids. This CDR3 is CASSPEEGTYGYTF. The CDR3 nucleotides read TGTGCCAGCAGCCCCGAGGAGGGGACGTATGGCTACACCTTC.

For this clone: A junction boundary mismatches the germline segment, possibly from a read error. The chain joins TRBV10-1 to TRBJ2-4; 8 nucleotides align to TRBD2. This CDR3 region has 16 residues. Germline V gene sequence: CDR1 WNHNN, CDR2 SYGVQD (reference sequence). CDR3 in amino acids: CASSSPGGPAKNSQYF. The CDR3, as DNA: TGCGCCAGCAGTTCGCCGGGAGGGCCGGCCAAAAACAGTCAGTACTTC.

V usage is TRBV28 and J usage is TRBJ2-5, with 11 bases fitting TRBD2. The CDR3 totals 15 residues. Germline V gene sequence: CDR1 MDHEN, CDR2 SYDVKM. Trimming took 5 bases from V and 5 from J; bases not matched to a gene: 7. The CDR3 spells CASSPPTSGVETQYF. As DNA, the CDR3 is TGTGCCAGCAGTCCTCCGACTAGCGGGGTGGAGACCCAGTACTTC.